These 18 T cell receptor beta chains were sequenced from one sample in a study of cytomegalovirus exposure and HLA in healthy donors (dated by TCRdb to the late 2010s). Libraries were made using the immunoSEQ multiplex PCR assay. The multiplex PCR relied on a mix of 60 forward primers for TCR Vbeta segments and 13 reverse primers for TCR Jbeta segments. TCRdb took this table from immuneACCESS and kept in-frame rearrangements with V and J called. Such tables lack part of the clones; where checked against another copy, unresolved V genes explain under half of the gap, and the rest is unexplained. This sample's table contains about 90,000 clones. The top ten clonotypes cover 3% to 3.5% of the sample. Material: PBMCs. The receptors were gathered from a woman aged 25 to 39 in good health and CMV-seronegative.

The V and J genes are TRBV5-1 and TRBJ2-3; TRBD1 might be the D (6 bases). V was cut by 1 base and J by 0 bases, with 12 bases left in between. CDR3 length: 16 residues. Germline V CDR1 and CDR2: SGHRS, YFSETQ. CDR3 bases: TGCGCCAGCAGCTTGACCAGGACAGTCAGCACAGATACGCAGTATTTT. Protein: CASSLTRTVSTDTQYF.

In DNA form, the CDR3 reads TGTGCCAGCAGCCCCGGGACAGAGGGCTACACCTTC. It translates to CASSPGTEGYTF. V gene TRBV6-5 combines with J gene TRBJ1-2; 7 positions match TRBD1. Trimming took 6 bases from V and 8 from J; bases not matched to a gene: 6. The CDR3 is 12 amino acids. The germline gives CDR1 MNHEY, CDR2 SVGAGI.

V usage is TRBV9 and J usage is TRBJ2-3; no definite D call. The CDR3 sequence is 12 residues long. The germline V and J ends were trimmed by 0 bases and 3 bases, with 2 bases remaining between them. Germline V gives CDR1 SGDLS, CDR2 YYNGEE. CDR3 loop: CASSVATDTQYF. DNA for the CDR3: TGTGCCAGCAGCGTAGCAACAGATACGCAGTATTTT.

J is TRBJ1-5 and V is TRBV4-2; unclear D gene. V was shortened by 0 bases and J by 0 bases, with 6 bases between the two germline ends. CDR1 is LGHNA, CDR2 YNFKEQ, per germline. The CDR3 is made up of 15 amino acids. This CDR3 is CASSQDRNSNQPQHF. Here the CDR3 DNA reads TGTGCCAGCAGCCAAGACAGAAATAGCAATCAGCCCCAGCATTTT.

The CDR3 DNA sequence: TGTGCCACCTCAAGACCGACAGGAGTGGATACGCAGTATTTT. Protein sequence: CATSRPTGVDTQYF. The V gene is TRBV28, the J gene TRBJ2-3; tentatively, D is TRBD1 (6 bases). CDR1 and CDR2 from the germline V gene are MDHEN and SYDVKM. V gave up 10 bases and J gave up 6 bases, with 20 bases separating them. The CDR3 runs 14 residues. Drawing the rest from reference TRBV28 and TRBJ2-3, the complete variable domain is DVKVTQSSRYLVKRTGEKVFLECVQDMDHENMFWYRQDPGLGLRLIYFSYDVKMKEKGDIPEGYSVSREKKERFSLILESASTNQTSMYLCATSRPTGVDTQYFGPGTRLTVL.

This chain uses TRBV10-3 with TRBJ2-5; tentative D call: TRBD1 (6 bases). Between the trimmed V and J ends, which lost 6 bases and 2 bases, there was a span of 7 bases. Germline V gene sequence: CDR1 ENHRY, CDR2 SYGVKD. This CDR3 has 12 amino acids. Here the CDR3 DNA reads TGTGCCATCAGCGGACAGCAAGAGACCCAGTACTTC. This gives the protein CAISGQQETQYF.

The chain carries TRBV19 and TRBJ1-1; 11 nucleotides align to TRBD1. V lost 6 bases and J lost 6; bases outside the gene matches: 9. The germline V gene has CDR1 LNHDA and CDR2 SQIVND (reference sequence). The CDR3 runs to 15 residues. CDR3 residues: CASSPNRGQGAEAFF. For the CDR3, the DNA is TGTGCCAGTAGCCCAAACCGGGGACAGGGGGCTGAAGCTTTCTTT.

The V call is TRBV25-1, the J call TRBJ1-4; 7 bases map to TRBD1. Germline loops: CDR1 MGHDK, CDR2 SYGVNS. The CDR3 length is 14 residues. With 7 bases clipped from V and 4 bases from J, the junction kept 6 bases outside the gene matches. The CDR3 nucleotides are TGTGCCAGCAACAGGGGCGAGAGTAATGAAAAACTGTTTTTT. It yields the protein CASNRGESNEKLFF.

J is TRBJ2-5 and V is TRBV29-1; 7 nucleotides align to TRBD2. The germline V gene encodes CDR1 SQVTM and CDR2 ANQGSEA. V dropped 4 bases and J dropped 6; count of bases not matched to a gene: 5. The CDR3 extends over 12 amino acids. This chain's CDR3 is CSVGLGGKTQYF. As DNA, the CDR3 is TGCAGCGTTGGGTTGGGGGGGAAGACCCAGTACTTC.

V is TRBV5-1 and J is TRBJ2-5; D perhaps matches TRBD1 (5 bases). V was cut by 0 bases and J by 2 bases, with 5 bases left in between. Germline V gives CDR1 SGHRS, CDR2 YFSETQ. The CDR3 is 13 residues long. CDR3 protein: CASSLGQQETQYF. DNA of the CDR3: TGCGCCAGCAGCTTGGGACAGCAAGAGACCCAGTACTTC. Full variable domain (rest looked up from reference TRBV5-1 and TRBJ2-5): KAGVTQTPRYLIKTRGQQVTLSCSPISGHRSVSWYQQTPGQGLQFLFEYFSETQRNKGNFPGRFSGRQFSNSRSEMNVSTLELGDSALYLCASSLGQQETQYFGPGTRLLVL.

V usage is TRBV15 and J usage is TRBJ2-5, with D possibly being TRBD1 (6 bases). The CDR3 loop spans 15 amino acids. Germline CDR1 reads LNHNV; CDR2 reads YYDKDF (reference sequence). The ends were cut back, 8 bases at V and 3 bases at J, with 19 bases in the middle. CDR3 DNA sequence: TGTGCCACCGAAAGACAGGCCAACGGTGAAGAGACCCAGTACTTC. The encoded protein is CATERQANGEETQYF.

This chain links TRBV5-6 with TRBJ2-5, with 7 bases that match TRBD1. The better agreement between TRBJ2-7 and the DNA end casts doubt on the J call. From germline, CDR1 is SGHDT and CDR2 YYEEEE. CDR3 length equals 13 residues. The CDR3 nucleotides are TGTGCCAGCCAGACAGGGCGATCCTACGAGCAGTACTTC. It yields the protein CASQTGRSYEQYF.

The chain couples TRBV29-1 to TRBJ1-1, with a weak D call TRBD1 (6 bases). The V end lost 4 bases, the J end lost 1 base, and 19 bases lay between the germline ends. The CDR3 is 16 residues long. The V gene's germline CDR1 is SQVTM and CDR2 ANQGSEA. The CDR3 loop reads CSVAGQAGVGNTEAFF. In nucleotides, the CDR3 is TGCAGCGTTGCGGGTCAGGCAGGGGTAGGGAACACTGAAGCTTTCTTT.

The chain couples TRBV11-3 to TRBJ1-1, with unresolved D. V was pared by 2 bases and J by 3 bases, with 7 bases between. The germline gives CDR1 SGHNT, CDR2 YENEEA. The CDR3 is 13 residues long. Here the CDR3 DNA reads TGTGCCAGCAGCTTACATCCGGACACTGAAGCTTTCTTT. Amino acids: CASSLHPDTEAFF.

V and J are TRBV18 and TRBJ1-1; perhaps TRBD1 as D (5 bases). V was shortened by 6 bases and J by 5 bases, with 19 bases between the two germline ends. The CDR3 is 15 amino acids. Germline V gives CDR1 KGHSH, CDR2 LQKENI. The DNA for the CDR3 is TGTGCCAGCTCGCCGCCCTGGGTGGGGCGAACTGAAGCTTTCTTT. Encoded protein: CASSPPWVGRTEAFF.

The chain couples TRBV10-3 to TRBJ1-1, with a weak D call TRBD1 (6 bases). The ends were cut back, 0 bases at V and 5 bases at J, with 13 bases in the middle. The CDR3 extends over 15 amino acids. Per the germline V gene, CDR1 is ENHRY and CDR2 is SYGVKD. The DNA of the CDR3 is TGTGCCATCAGTGAGTCGGGGCAGGGGAAGACTGAAGCTTTCTTT. It codes for CAISESGQGKTEAFF.

The chain links TRBV5-1 to TRBJ1-5; no definite D call. V lost 0 bases and J 4 bases, leaving 8 bases between the germline ends. The germline CDR1 and CDR2 sequences are SGHRS and YFSETQ. The CDR3 covers 14 residues. The CDR3 here is CASSLDPGNQPQHF. The CDR3 DNA is TGCGCCAGCAGCTTGGACCCGGGAAATCAGCCCCAGCATTTT.

The chain combines TRBV7-9 with TRBJ1-1; D is uncertain. Germline V gives CDR1 SEHNR, CDR2 FQNEAQ (reference sequence). This CDR3 is built from 13 residues. Between the trimmed V and J ends, which lost 2 bases and 6 bases, there was a span of 10 bases. CDR3: CASSLTERSEAFF. For the CDR3, the DNA is TGTGCCAGCAGCTTAACGGAGCGCTCTGAAGCTTTCTTT.